This T cell receptor beta chain was captured by sequencing in a study of blood T cell repertoires in COVID-19. Study details: Researchers got acute and convalescent COVID-19 samples from the United States, Italy and Spain. PBMCs, B-cell-depleted T cells, or T cells provided the cDNA or gDNA that made up the material.

In the original processing: It was from reference gene primer amplification that nucleated cell counts were estimated. The table came from immunoSEQ multiplex PCR; TCRdb's copy has only in-frame clones and leaves some out. The V and J calls and clone size come from that table; D and trimming were worked out from the DNA. The data show approximately 110,000 clones, with 69% seen just once and 5% to 6.5% held by the top ten. This CDR3 region has 16 residues. V lost 0 bases, J lost 5 bases, and 14 bases lay in between. In germline, CDR1 is LGHNA, CDR2 YSLEER. This chain joins TRBV4-3 and TRBJ2-1; a possible D gene is TRBD2 (5 bases). This clonotype was obtained from a man older than 75 with acute or convalescent COVID-19. The material sequenced was peripheral blood. The CDR3 DNA reads TGCGCCAGCAGCCAAGACGTGGGCTGGGGAGACAATGAGCAGTTCTTC. This translates into CASSQDVGWGDNEQFF.